This T cell receptor beta chain originates from a study of blood T cell repertoires in COVID-19. In the study overall: The United States, Italy and Spain were the sources of the acute and convalescent COVID-19 samples. PBMCs, B-cell-depleted T cells, or T cells provided the cDNA or gDNA that made up the material.

Per the original data handling: Reference gene primers were amplified, and this amplification served to estimate nucleated cell counts. Sequencing used immunoSEQ multiplex PCR; TCRdb keeps in-frame clones, though not all of them. V, J and clone size reflect that table, while D and trimming were determined from the DNA. This table holds about 150,000 clones, approximately 90% found once. V shed 4 bases and J 6 bases; nucleotides not matched to a gene: 10. This CDR3 is built from 16 residues. Germline values: CDR1 SEHNR, CDR2 FQNEAQ (reference sequence). The chain couples TRBV7-9 to TRBJ2-2; 8 bases align to TRBD2. This receptor was obtained from a woman aged 40 to 50 with acute or convalescent COVID-19. The specimen was peripheral blood. The CDR3 region has the DNA TGTGCCAGCAGCTCCCTGGGACTAGTAAGGGCCGGGGAGCTGTTTTTT. Its translation: CASSSLGLVRAGELFF.